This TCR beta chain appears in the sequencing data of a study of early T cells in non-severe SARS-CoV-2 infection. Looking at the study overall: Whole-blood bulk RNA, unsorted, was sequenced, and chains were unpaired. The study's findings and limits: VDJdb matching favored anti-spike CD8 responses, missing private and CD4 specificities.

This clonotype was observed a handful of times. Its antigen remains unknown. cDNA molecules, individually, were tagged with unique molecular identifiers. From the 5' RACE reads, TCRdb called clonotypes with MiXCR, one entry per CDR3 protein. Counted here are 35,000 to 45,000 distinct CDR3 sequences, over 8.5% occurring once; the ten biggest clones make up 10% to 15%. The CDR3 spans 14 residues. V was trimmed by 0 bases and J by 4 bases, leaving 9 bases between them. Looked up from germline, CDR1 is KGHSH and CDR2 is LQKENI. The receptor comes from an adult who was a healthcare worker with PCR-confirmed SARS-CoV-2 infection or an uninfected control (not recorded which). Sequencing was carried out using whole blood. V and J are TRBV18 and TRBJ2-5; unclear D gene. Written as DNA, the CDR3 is TGTGCCAGCTCACCACCGGGGATTCCAGAGACCCAGTACTTC. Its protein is CASSPPGIPETQYF.